Listed here are 12 T cell receptor beta chains from one sample, sequenced in a study of T cells in Graves' hyperthyroidism and ophthalmopathy. Template material for amplifying TCR beta CDR3 regions consisted of RNA transcripts. HTBI primers drove first-round RT-PCR of the TCR CDR3. TCRdb re-analysed the multiplex PCR reads in MiXCR, keeping a single row per CDR3 protein. The sample holds approximately 600,000 distinct CDR3 sequences, around 15% seen once. The sample comprised blood. These receptors were taken from a middle-aged woman with Graves' ophthalmopathy.

This clonotype appeared many times. The chain recombines TRBV11-2 with TRBJ2-7; D remains unclear. Trimming stripped 1 base from V and 6 bases from J, with 10 bases between. CDR3 length equals 13 residues. The germline V gene has CDR1 SGHAT and CDR2 FQNNGV. CDR3 sequence: CASSLVSLGEQYF. The CDR3 bases are TGTGCCAGCAGCTTAGTTTCTCTGGGCGAGCAGTACTTC.

The table lists this clonotype with many counts. The J gene is TRBJ1-2, the V gene TRBV20-1, with no clear D. The CDR3 is made up of 13 amino acids. The germline V and J ends were trimmed by 0 bases and 4 bases, with 9 bases remaining between them. CDR1 DFQATT and CDR2 SNEGSKA come from the germline V gene (reference sequence). CDR3 amino acids: CSARDVLGYGYTF. Written as DNA, the CDR3 is TGCAGTGCTAGAGATGTTCTCGGCTATGGCTACACCTTC.

This clonotype came up many times. A read error is likely, as this CDR3 ends without the conserved phenylalanine or tryptophan. V usage is TRBV6-5 and J usage is TRBJ2-7; tentatively, D is TRBD1 (8 bases). V lost 3 bases, J lost 1 base, and 13 bases lay in between. The CDR3 is 15 amino acids. In germline, CDR1 is MNHEY, CDR2 SVGAGI. CDR3 sequence (DNA): TGTGCCAGCAGTTATTACAGGGGGGGATCCTACGAGCAGTACCTC. This sequence encodes CASSYYRGGSYEQYL.

This clonotype has a count of ten or more. The CDR3 bases are TGTGCCAGCAGCTCACCGGGACAGGGGAAGAACACTGAAGCTTTCTTT. Translation: CASSSPGQGKNTEAFF. The rearrangement joins TRBV11-1 to TRBJ1-1; 10 bases line up with TRBD1. Losses at the gene ends were 4 bases for V and 1 base for J; bases not matched to a gene: 6. This CDR3 has 16 amino acids. From germline, CDR1 is SGHAT and CDR2 FQDESV (reference sequence).

This clonotype was picked up a small number of times. The rearrangement links TRBV5-1 to TRBJ2-3, with TRBD2 matching over 12 bases. Trimming took 3 bases from V and 4 from J; bases not matched to a gene: 9. Germline CDR1 SGHRS, CDR2 YFSETQ. This CDR3 contains 17 residues. The CDR3 sequence is CASSWRETSGSSDTQYF. In DNA form, the CDR3 reads TGCGCCAGCAGCTGGAGGGAGACTAGCGGGAGTTCAGATACGCAGTATTTT.

V usage is TRBV12-3 or TRBV12-4 and J usage is TRBJ2-5; D remains ambiguous. The CDR3 consists of 13 residues. V was cut by 7 bases and J by 1 base, with 10 bases left in between. The CDR3 here is CASNRNGQETQYF. CDR3 sequence (DNA): TGTGCCAGCAACCGCAACGGCCAAGAGACCCAGTACTTC.

This clonotype appeared many times. The chain is built from TRBV28 and TRBJ2-5, with 9 bases identical to TRBD1. CDR1 and CDR2 from the germline V gene are MDHEN and SYDVKM. Losses at the gene ends were 5 bases for V and 3 bases for J; bases not matched to a gene: 7. The CDR3 totals 15 residues. The CDR3 nucleotides read TGTGCCAGCAGTGGACCCGGGACAGGGAAAGAGACCCAGTACTTC. Protein: CASSGPGTGKETQYF.

The rearrangement joins TRBV19 to TRBJ1-5; weak D call: TRBD1 (5 bases). Trimming shortened V by 4 bases and J by 5 bases, and 15 bases separated the two germline ends. This CDR3 spans 15 amino acids. Germline CDR1 is LNHDA and CDR2 is SQIVND (reference sequence). The CDR3 reads CASSKSLDSDQPQHF. CDR3 nucleotide sequence: TGTGCCAGTAGTAAGTCGCTAGACAGCGATCAGCCCCAGCATTTT.

At least ten counts were recorded for this clonotype. The genes are TRBV5-1 and TRBJ2-7, with D tentatively TRBD2 (6 bases). Germline CDR1 is SGHRS and CDR2 is YFSETQ. V was shortened by 0 bases and J by 3 bases, with 13 bases between the two germline ends. This CDR3 is 15 amino acids long. CDR3 in DNA: TGCGCCAGCAGCTTGGCCGGCAGGGACTTCTACGAGCAGTACTTC. It is translated as CASSLAGRDFYEQYF.

In this sample, this clonotype turned up many times. The V gene is TRBV5-5, the J gene TRBJ2-5; either TRBD1 or TRBD2 may fit D (5 bases each). This CDR3 region has 14 residues. CDR1 is SGHKS and CDR2 is YYEKEE in the germline V gene (reference sequence). Trimming stripped 6 bases from V and 1 base from J, with 13 bases between. The CDR3 spells CASTEGRGQETQYF. DNA for the CDR3: TGTGCCAGCACCGAGGGACGGGGCCAAGAGACCCAGTACTTC.

This clonotype was seen many times. This chain links TRBV19 with TRBJ1-5; 7 positions match TRBD1. The CDR3 contains 17 residues. The germline gives CDR1 LNHDA, CDR2 SQIVND (reference sequence). V shed 3 bases, J shed 5 bases, and the junction held 13 bases outside the gene matches. The CDR3 spells CASSMSPGQRPYQPQHF. DNA for the CDR3: TGTGCCAGTAGTATGAGTCCGGGACAGCGTCCCTATCAGCCCCAGCATTTT.

This clonotype has ten or more counts. The chain links TRBV25-1 to TRBJ2-5, with D perhaps TRBD1 (6 bases). The V gene's germline CDR1 is MGHDK and CDR2 SYGVNS. Trimming pared 3 bases from V and 5 bases from J, leaving 13 bases between. The CDR3 runs 14 residues. In DNA form, the CDR3 reads TGTGCCAGCAGTGACCCGACAGGCGAGGAGACCCAGTACTTC. Encoded protein: CASSDPTGEETQYF.